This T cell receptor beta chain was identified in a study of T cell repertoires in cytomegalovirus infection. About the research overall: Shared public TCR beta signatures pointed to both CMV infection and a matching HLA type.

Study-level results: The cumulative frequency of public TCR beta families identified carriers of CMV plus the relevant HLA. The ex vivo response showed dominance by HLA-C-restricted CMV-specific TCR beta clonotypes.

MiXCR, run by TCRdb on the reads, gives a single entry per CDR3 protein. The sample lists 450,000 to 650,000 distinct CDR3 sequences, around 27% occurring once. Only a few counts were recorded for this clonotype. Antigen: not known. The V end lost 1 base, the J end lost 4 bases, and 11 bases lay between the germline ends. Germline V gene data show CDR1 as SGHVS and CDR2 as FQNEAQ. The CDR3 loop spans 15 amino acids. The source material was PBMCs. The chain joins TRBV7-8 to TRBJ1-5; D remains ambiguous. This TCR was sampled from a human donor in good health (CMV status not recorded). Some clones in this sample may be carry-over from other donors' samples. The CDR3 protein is CASSLDNLGNQPQHF. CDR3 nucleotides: TGTGCCAGCAGCTTAGACAATTTGGGGAATCAGCCCCAGCATTTT.